This is a list of T cell receptor beta chains from one sample in a study of control samples from healthy donors and cancer patients. Data came from immunoSEQ multiplex PCR; TCRdb stores just in-frame clones and leaves some out. The data contain some 150,000 clones, approximately 96% of them singletons. The sample comprised blood. The receptor source for this set is a man aged 40-55 years in good health. Both conserved end residues are part of each CDR3. The D gene is left open where the match is weak. Clone size appears in some rows only: once, few, many, or a class for an expanded clone.

J: TRBJ2-7; D: TRBD2; V: TRBV18; size: .; DNA: TGTGCCAGCTCACCCTCTAGCGGGGGACCCGCCTACGAGCAGTACTTC; CDR3: CASSPSSGGPAYEQYF
J: TRBJ2-3; D: TRBD2; V: TRBV7-6; size: .; DNA: TGTGCCAGCAGCCACCTGGGGGGGAGCACAGATACGCAGTATTTT; CDR3: CASSHLGGSTDTQYF
J: TRBJ1-2; D: .; V: TRBV6-5; size: .; DNA: TGTGCCAGCAGTTCTTATGGCTATGGCTACACCTTC; CDR3: CASSSYGYGYTF
J: TRBJ1-1; D: .; V: TRBV30; size: .; DNA: TGTGCCTGGAGCGCGCACTCCGGGAACACTGAAGCTTTCTTT; CDR3: CAWSAHSGNTEAFF
J: TRBJ1-1; D: TRBD1; V: TRBV7-9; size: once; DNA: TGTGCCAGCAGCATCCAGGGGGCGTACACTGAAGCTTTCTTT; CDR3: CASSIQGAYTEAFF
J: TRBJ1-2; D: .; V: TRBV6-5; size: .; DNA: TGTGCCAGCAGTTACGGCCAGACGGGCTATGGCTACACCTTC; CDR3: CASSYGQTGYGYTF
J: TRBJ1-2; D: TRBD1; V: TRBV19; size: .; DNA: TGTGCCACAAACCGGGACAGGGGGCCTCTTGGCTACACCTTC; CDR3: CATNRDRGPLGYTF
J: TRBJ1-4; D: .; V: TRBV12-3/TRBV12-4; size: .; DNA: TGTGCCAGCAGCCCCTCTAATGAAAAACTGTTTTTT; CDR3: CASSPSNEKLFF
J: TRBJ2-5; D: .; V: TRBV4-1; size: once; DNA: TGCGCCAGCAGCCAAGGAAGGCTAGCACAGGAGACCCAGTACTTC; CDR3: CASSQGRLAQETQYF
J: TRBJ2-7; D: .; V: TRBV14; size: .; DNA: TGTGCCAGCAGCCAAGATCTGGTGGCGGGGAGGTTACAGTACTTC; CDR3: CASSQDLVAGRLQYF
J: TRBJ1-5; D: .; V: TRBV11-2; size: .; DNA: TGTGCCAGCAGCTTTGCCATAAATCAGCCCCAGCATTTT; CDR3: CASSFAINQPQHF
J: TRBJ2-1; D: .; V: TRBV5-8; size: .; DNA: TGTGCCAGCAGGGTGAAAGGAGGGCCCTACAATGAGCAGTTCTTC; CDR3: CASRVKGGPYNEQFF
J: TRBJ2-4; D: TRBD1; V: TRBV5-6; size: .; DNA: TGTGCCAGCAGCTGGGACAGGGGGAAAAACATTCAGTACTTC; CDR3: CASSWDRGKNIQYF
J: TRBJ2-2; D: TRBD1; V: TRBV9; size: .; DNA: TGTGCCAGCAGCGTCTGGGACAGGGCGGCCGGGGAGCTGTTTTTT; CDR3: CASSVWDRAAGELFF
J: TRBJ1-1; D: TRBD1; V: TRBV5-8; size: .; DNA: TGTGCCAGCCATTTCAGGGGGAGGAACACTGAAGCTTTCTTT; CDR3: CASHFRGRNTEAFF
J: TRBJ1-1; D: TRBD1; V: TRBV28; size: .; DNA: TGTGCCAGCAGGGGACAGGGGTATCGGGCGAACACTGAAGCTTTCTTT; CDR3: CASRGQGYRANTEAFF
J: TRBJ1-4; D: .; V: TRBV2; size: .; DNA: TGTGCCAGCGGCGGTCTCCGAAGGGCAACTAATGAAAAACTGTTTTTT; CDR3: CASGGLRRATNEKLFF
J: TRBJ2-7; D: TRBD2; V: TRBV4-3; size: .; DNA: TGCGCCAGCAGCCAACGACTAGCGGGGGCCCTCGTCGGGGACGAGCAGTACTTC; CDR3: CASSQRLAGALVGDEQYF
J: TRBJ1-2; D: TRBD1; V: TRBV9; size: .; DNA: TGTGCCAGCAGCGTAGGGGGAGGGGGCGGCCTCTTCTATGGCTACACCTTC; CDR3: CASSVGGGGGLFYGYTF
J: TRBJ1-2; D: .; V: TRBV29-1; size: .; DNA: TGCAGCGTGGACCGGGCCCGACAAGGTGCTGGCTACACCTTC; CDR3: CSVDRARQGAGYTF
J: TRBJ2-2; D: TRBD1; V: TRBV30; size: .; DNA: TGTGCCTGGAGTGCTCTCGACAGGGACACCGGGGAGCTGTTTTTT; CDR3: CAWSALDRDTGELFF
J: TRBJ1-2; D: .; V: TRBV18; size: .; DNA: TGTGCCAGCTCACCAGGAGGGGACTATGGCTACACCTTC; CDR3: CASSPGGDYGYTF
J: TRBJ1-5; D: .; V: TRBV7-9; size: once; DNA: TGTGCCAGCAGCTTTTCATCCGGCAATCAGCCCCAGCATTTT; CDR3: CASSFSSGNQPQHF